The present T cell receptor (beta chain) was sequenced within a study of blood T cells in healthy people across ages (dated by TCRdb to between 2015 and 2016). Background on the whole study: In model experiments, template switching captured roughly one uniquely barcoded TCR beta cDNA molecule for every two T cells. Using deep sequencing normalized with unique cDNA molecular identifiers, the study measured how TCR beta repertoire diversity changes with age. The donors were divided into four age groups: young (average around 15 years), middle-aged (approximately 42), aged (about 61) and long-lived (about 80). To avoid experimental bias, donors of different ages were spread randomly across the sequencing lanes. For two donors (one aged 18 to 30 and one aged 80 or older), the study analyzed two additional independent replicas of 1 million unique cDNA reads from the same blood draw. General findings and caveats noted by the study authors: Since profiling was done on bulk unsorted PBMCs, naive and antigen-experienced compartments could not be conclusively compared. Because the CMV infection status of the donors was unknown, age-related changes in expanded clonotypes may potentially have been confounded. As age increased, observed TCR beta diversity per million T cells dropped in a roughly linear way, and a significant reduction was already evident by age around 41. Compared with the aged group, the long-lived group had more naive CD4+ T cells, fewer expanded clones and increased TCR diversity, a pattern suggesting age selection. The percentage of naive T cells measured by flow cytometry correlated strongly with observed TCR beta diversity. Estimates of total diversity from one million sequenced T cells were regarded as lower bounds and underestimates.

Library preparation employed 5' RACE. Instrument used: Illumina HiSeq 2500. A second PCR of about 6 to 11 cycles was performed with a sample-barcoded 5' primer and a J-beta primer mix. A unique molecular identifier was introduced onto each TCR beta cDNA molecule by a template-switch 5' adaptor carrying 12 random nucleotides. Each sample yielded at least 3 million CDR3-containing paired-end reads. The Mint cDNA synthesis kit, primed by a TRBC-specific oligonucleotide, was used to synthesize first-strand cDNA from all RNA. Following uracil-DNA glycosylase treatment, a first 18-cycle PCR with universal primers M1SS and BC2_uni_R was performed on all cDNA. On the study's bioinformatics: Normalization of each sample was performed by random selection of 1 million high-quality reads, each carrying a distinct molecular identifier. Reads sharing molecular identifiers were discarded rather than binned into consensus sequences. MiTCR, set to a Q25 quality threshold and the strictest error-elimination algorithm, was used for CDR3 identification, clonotype clustering and error correction. Lower-bound total TCR beta diversity was estimated with a nonparametric unseen species model using Euler transformation. TCRdb reran the public reads through fastp at Q25 and MiXCR, keeping productive beta chains. One record per CDR3 amino acid sequence lists the most common genes and DNA. TCRdb, not the original authors, processed these V and J calls. The sample table shows over a million distinct CDR3 sequences, and roughly 45% are seen once. The top ten clonotypes cover approximately 20% of the sample.

Worth noting for this clonotype: The antigen it recognizes is unknown. This may arise from a read error, as a much more abundant clone is one base away.

There are 16 amino acids in the CDR3, from cysteine to phenylalanine inclusive. Kept here is only the CDR3 DNA, which spans 48 bases and is read in frame from base 1. CDR1 DFQATT and CDR2 SNEGSKA are derived from the germline V gene (reference sequence). At the junction V is shortened by 3 bases and J by 7 bases; bases outside the gene matches: 14. Donors were about 36 systemically healthy Caucasian individuals from Russia aged 6 to 90 years. Around 9.9 milliliters of peripheral blood were collected from each donor into EDTA-treated Vacutainer tubes. PBMCs were isolated by Ficoll-Paque density-gradient centrifugation, with at least 6 million obtained per sample. Total RNA was extracted from PBMCs with Trizol reagent, with at least 5 micrograms obtained per sample. The percentages of naive CD45RAhigh/CD27high T cells were determined by flow cytometry on a PBMC aliquot from every donor.

This TCR was recovered from a woman aged 60-70 years in good health. The sequence joins TRBV20-1 to TRBJ2-7, and TRBD2 matches 11 of the central bases. Sequenced sample: blood. CDR3 protein: CSASALLVAGGNEQYF. At the DNA level, the sequence is TGCAGTGCTAGCGCCCTGTTGGTAGCGGGAGGGAATGAGCAGTACTTC.